This T cell receptor beta chain was recovered during a study of blood T cells in healthy people across ages (dated by TCRdb to about 2015). Regarding the research as a whole: In model experiments, roughly one uniquely barcoded TCR beta cDNA molecule per two T cells was captured by template switching. The study measured age-related changes in TCR beta repertoire diversity using deep sequencing normalized with unique cDNA molecular identifiers. Four age groups were formed from the donors: young (average 16 years), middle-aged (just under 40), aged (approximately 60) and long-lived (less than 85). To avoid experimental bias, donors of different ages were randomly spread across the sequencing lanes. Two additional independent replicas of 1 million unique cDNA reads from the same blood draw were analyzed for two donors (one aged 18 to 30 and one aged 80 or older).

The CDR3 starts with the cysteine, ends with the phenylalanine, and has 15 residues. Only the CDR3 part of the read is kept: 45 bases, read in frame from the first base. V and J lose 6 bases and 2 bases, and a span of 16 bases separates them. The library was built by means of 5' RACE. Reads for this sample came from an Illumina HiSeq 2500. A second PCR of about 7 to 12 cycles was run with a J-beta primer mix and a sample-barcoded 5' primer. Each TCR beta cDNA molecule received a unique molecular identifier from a template-switch 5' adaptor carrying 12 random nucleotides. Each sample yielded at least 2.5 million CDR3-containing paired-end reads. All of the RNA was converted into first-strand cDNA using the Mint cDNA synthesis kit, with a TRBC-specific oligonucleotide serving as the primer. Following uracil-DNA glycosylase treatment, all cDNA underwent a first 18-cycle PCR with the universal primers M1SS and BC2_uni_R. For the original study's pipeline: For normalization, 1 million high-quality reads, each with a distinct molecular identifier, were randomly selected from each sample. Reads with shared molecular identifiers were discarded instead of being binned into consensus sequences. MiTCR, run with a Q25 quality threshold and the strictest error-elimination algorithm, handled CDR3 identification, clonotype clustering and error correction. A nonparametric unseen species model using Euler transformation provided a lower-bound estimate of total TCR beta diversity. The raw public data were reprocessed by TCRdb itself: fastp quality trimming at Q25, MiXCR clonotype calling, in-frame beta chains only. Here each entry gathers all rows of one CDR3 protein and keeps the most common genes and DNA. TCRdb assigned the V and J calls; the authors' analysis was not used. The sample table holds 1.6 million or so distinct CDR3 sequences, of which approximately 32% were seen once. The ten largest clones capture about 11% of the sample.

Points the paper makes about the study in general: Donor CMV infection status was unknown, potentially confounding age-related changes in expanded clonotypes. Observed TCR beta diversity per million T cells fell roughly linearly with age, and a significant reduction was already apparent by age roughly 40. The long-lived group showed more naive CD4+ T cells, fewer expanded clones and increased TCR diversity than the aged group, suggesting age selection. Since profiling was done on bulk unsorted PBMCs, naive and antigen-experienced compartments could not be conclusively compared. There was a strong correlation between observed TCR beta diversity and the percentage of naive T cells measured by flow cytometry. Estimates of total diversity based on one million sequenced T cells were regarded as lower bounds and as underestimates.

With respect to this clonotype: It has no known antigen specificity. The sample holds no much larger clone one base away, and base qualities are not on file.

The 40 or so donors, aged about 6 to 95 years, were systemically healthy Caucasian individuals from Russia. Around 9.7 milliliters of peripheral blood were collected from each donor into EDTA-treated Vacutainer tubes. Ficoll-Paque density-gradient centrifugation was used to isolate PBMCs, with at least 7 million per sample. Total RNA was extracted from PBMCs with Trizol reagent, with at least 6 micrograms obtained per sample. The percentages of naive CD45RAhigh/CD27high T cells were determined by flow cytometry on a PBMC aliquot from every donor. The clonotype originates from a woman aged 30 to 39 in good health. This chain joins TRBV12-3 or TRBV12-4 to TRBJ2-5; the D gene lacks a confident call. Source material: blood. The nucleotide sequence reads TGTGCCAGCAGCCCTCTAGTTACTCCTCAAGAGACCCAGTACTTC. Translated, this gives CASSPLVTPQETQYF.